Listed below are T cell receptor beta chains from one sample, sequenced in a study of vaccination and CD4 T cells after COVID-19. For these TCRs, the target antigens are not known. A single record per CDR3 protein comes from TCRdb applying MiXCR to the PCR reads. The table has under 15,000 distinct CDR3 sequences, roughly half seen once. The sample comprised CD4+ T cells from blood, cultured in vitro. These receptors were taken from a human donor who had recovered from COVID-19. Both conserved end residues are part of each CDR3. D genes are given only for firm matches. The size of a clone is reported for some rows only, either as once, few or many, or as a class for expanded clones.

few,TRBV6-2/TRBV6-3,TRBJ2-3,TRBD2,CASRTSGGAPPDTQYF,TGTGCCAGCAGGACTAGCGGGGGGGCCCCCCCAGATACGCAGTATTTT
.,TRBV7-9,TRBJ2-5,TRBD1,CASSLGGTGAETQYF,TGTGCCAGCAGCTTAGGTGGGACAGGGGCCGAGACCCAGTACTTC
.,TRBV7-6,TRBJ2-3,.,CASSLIAPGVGDTQYF,TGTGCCAGCAGCTTAATCGCCCCCGGGGTTGGAGATACGCAGTATTTT
.,TRBV19,TRBJ1-5,.,CASAGAWGNQPQHF,TGTGCCAGTGCTGGGGCCTGGGGCAATCAGCCCCAGCATTTT
few,TRBV12-3/TRBV12-4,TRBJ2-5,.,CASRPYKEETQYF,TGTGCCAGCAGGCCATACAAGGAGGAGACCCAGTACTTC
.,TRBV5-3,TRBJ2-6,.,CASSLGGAGGANVLTF,TGTGCCAGCAGCTTGGGGGGGGCGGGCGGGGCCAACGTCCTGACTTTC
.,TRBV30,TRBJ1-2,.,CAWSGSGPGLTDGYTF,TGTGCCTGGAGTGGTTCTGGACCCGGACTAACAGATGGCTACACCTTC
few,TRBV20-1,TRBJ1-5,.,CSARNRAYSNQPQHF,TGCAGTGCTAGGAACAGGGCTTATAGCAATCAGCCCCAGCATTTT
few,TRBV6-1,TRBJ1-3,.,CASSHRVTGNTIYF,TGTGCCAGCAGCCACAGGGTTACAGGAAACACCATATATTTT
.,TRBV7-2,TRBJ1-1,.,CASSFADTNTEAFF,TGTGCCAGCAGCTTTGCTGATACTAACACTGAAGCTTTCTTT
once,TRBV2,TRBJ1-5,.,CASSGVLGANQPQHF,TGTGCCAGCAGTGGGGTTTTAGGGGCGAATCAGCCCCAGCATTTT
.,TRBV12-3/TRBV12-4,TRBJ2-1,TRBD2,CASRAQPGLAGPSSYNEQFF,TGTGCCAGCAGAGCACAGCCGGGACTAGCGGGACCTAGCTCCTACAATGAGCAGTTCTTC
few,TRBV6-1,TRBJ1-5,.,CASSPGQGNNQPQHF,TGTGCCAGCAGTCCGGGGCAGGGTAACAATCAGCCCCAGCATTTT
.,TRBV19,TRBJ2-4,.,CARLREGAGNIQYF,TGTGCCAGACTGAGGGAGGGGGCCGGTAACATTCAGTACTTC
once,TRBV5-5,TRBJ2-7,.,CASSLAGGTYEQYF,TGTGCCAGCAGCTTGGCTGGCGGGACCTACGAGCAGTACTTC
few,TRBV20-1,TRBJ1-6,.,CSARDRILGISPLHF,TGCAGTGCTAGAGATCGGATTCTGGGGATTTCACCCCTCCACTTT
.,TRBV6-1,TRBJ2-7,TRBD2,CASSRAGGSYEQYF,TGTGCCAGCAGTCGAGCGGGGGGCTCCTACGAGCAGTACTTC
.,TRBV2,TRBJ2-1,TRBD2,CASSVVAGEQFF,TGTGCCAGCAGTGTGGTAGCGGGTGAGCAGTTCTTC
few,TRBV7-2,TRBJ2-7,TRBD1,CASSRTGEAYYEQYF,TGTGCCAGCAGCCGCACAGGGGAAGCGTACTACGAGCAGTACTTC
few,TRBV20-1,TRBJ1-5,.,CSAHKQGANQPQHF,TGCAGTGCTCATAAACAGGGAGCTAATCAGCCCCAGCATTTT
.,TRBV27,TRBJ2-6,.,CASSPSQGSLGANVLTF,TGTGCCAGCAGTCCATCCCAAGGGAGCTTGGGGGCCAACGTCCTGACTTTC
.,TRBV15,TRBJ2-4,TRBD2,CATSRDSTRAAGDIQYF,TGTGCCACCAGCAGAGATTCCACACGGGCCGCGGGGGACATTCAGTACTTC
.,TRBV5-1,TRBJ1-5,.,CASSPDGSNQPQHF,TGCGCCAGCAGCCCGGACGGTAGCAATCAGCCCCAGCATTTT
few,TRBV6-2/TRBV6-3,TRBJ2-6,.,CASWQAGANVLTF,TGTGCCAGCTGGCAGGCTGGGGCCAACGTCCTGACTTTC
.,TRBV10-3,TRBJ2-7,.,CAISANPPGRLAYEQYF,TGTGCCATCAGTGCGAACCCACCGGGACGGCTAGCCTACGAGCAGTACTTC
few,TRBV19,TRBJ1-6,.,CASMEGSSYNSPLHF,TGTGCCAGTATGGAGGGGAGCTCCTATAATTCACCCCTCCACTTT
.,TRBV6-1,TRBJ2-2,.,CATAPNPGLNTGELFF,TGTGCCACCGCCCCTAACCCGGGACTTAACACCGGGGAGCTGTTTTTT
.,TRBV20-1,TRBJ2-2,.,CSARVIHPAGANTGELFF,TGCAGTGCTAGAGTCATACACCCGGCAGGGGCTAACACCGGGGAGCTGTTTTTT
.,TRBV10-3,TRBJ2-1,TRBD1,CAISGWDRGNEQFF,TGTGCCATCAGTGGGTGGGACAGAGGCAATGAGCAGTTCTTC
.,TRBV5-6,TRBJ1-1,TRBD1,CASSARDAQGDTEAFF,TGTGCCAGCAGCGCCCGGGACGCCCAGGGGGACACTGAAGCTTTCTTT
.,TRBV6-5,TRBJ1-5,.,CASSYGGDHSNQPQHF,TGTGCCAGCAGTTACGGGGGTGACCATAGCAATCAGCCCCAGCATTTT
.,TRBV4-3,TRBJ1-4,.,CASSNRRWGPATNEKLFF,TGCGCCAGCAGCAACCGGAGGTGGGGACCCGCAACTAATGAAAAACTGTTTTTT
.,TRBV19,TRBJ2-2,.,CASNPVTGELFF,TGTGCCAGTAATCCGGTCACCGGGGAGCTGTTTTTT
.,TRBV25-1,TRBJ1-2,.,CASSETAINYGYTF,TGTGCCAGCAGTGAGACAGCTATCAACTATGGCTACACCTTC
few,TRBV6-2/TRBV6-3,TRBJ2-1,TRBD2,CASSYGGLAGGLLVANEQFF,TGTGCCAGCAGTTACGGGGGACTAGCGGGGGGGCTGTTGGTTGCAAATGAGCAGTTCTTC
few,TRBV25-1,TRBJ1-5,.,CASSREGGNQPQHF,TGTGCCAGCAGTCGGGAGGGGGGGAATCAGCCCCAGCATTTT
.,TRBV12-5,TRBJ1-1,.,CASANQGTTEAFF,TGTGCTAGTGCCAATCAGGGGACCACTGAAGCTTTCTTT
.,TRBV10-3,TRBJ2-7,.,CAISESEGLHEQYF,TGTGCCATCAGTGAGTCCGAAGGTCTCCACGAGCAGTACTTC
.,TRBV19,TRBJ1-6,.,CASSFLGVNSPLHF,TGTGCCAGTAGTTTCTTGGGTGTTAATTCACCCCTCCACTTT
.,TRBV6-1,TRBJ1-1,.,CASRVQGATEAFF,TGTGCCAGCAGAGTTCAGGGTGCTACTGAAGCTTTCTTT
.,TRBV10-3,TRBJ2-3,.,CAGKHTTNTDTQYF,TGTGCCGGTAAACATACCACAAACACAGATACGCAGTATTTT
once,TRBV6-1,TRBJ1-5,TRBD1,CASSKTGGYQPQHF,TGTGCCAGCAGCAAAACAGGGGGTTATCAGCCCCAGCATTTT